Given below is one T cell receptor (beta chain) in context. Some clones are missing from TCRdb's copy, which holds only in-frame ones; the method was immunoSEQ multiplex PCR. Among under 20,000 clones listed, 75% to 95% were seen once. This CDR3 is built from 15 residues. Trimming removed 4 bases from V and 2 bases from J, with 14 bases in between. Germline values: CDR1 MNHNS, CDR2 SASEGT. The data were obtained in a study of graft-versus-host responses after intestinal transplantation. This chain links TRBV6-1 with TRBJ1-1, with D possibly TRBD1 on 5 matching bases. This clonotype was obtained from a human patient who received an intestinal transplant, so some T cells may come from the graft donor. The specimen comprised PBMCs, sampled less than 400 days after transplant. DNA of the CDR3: TGTGCCAGCAGTGCCAGTGTCGGGGCTAACACTGAAGCTTTCTTT. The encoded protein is CASSASVGANTEAFF.